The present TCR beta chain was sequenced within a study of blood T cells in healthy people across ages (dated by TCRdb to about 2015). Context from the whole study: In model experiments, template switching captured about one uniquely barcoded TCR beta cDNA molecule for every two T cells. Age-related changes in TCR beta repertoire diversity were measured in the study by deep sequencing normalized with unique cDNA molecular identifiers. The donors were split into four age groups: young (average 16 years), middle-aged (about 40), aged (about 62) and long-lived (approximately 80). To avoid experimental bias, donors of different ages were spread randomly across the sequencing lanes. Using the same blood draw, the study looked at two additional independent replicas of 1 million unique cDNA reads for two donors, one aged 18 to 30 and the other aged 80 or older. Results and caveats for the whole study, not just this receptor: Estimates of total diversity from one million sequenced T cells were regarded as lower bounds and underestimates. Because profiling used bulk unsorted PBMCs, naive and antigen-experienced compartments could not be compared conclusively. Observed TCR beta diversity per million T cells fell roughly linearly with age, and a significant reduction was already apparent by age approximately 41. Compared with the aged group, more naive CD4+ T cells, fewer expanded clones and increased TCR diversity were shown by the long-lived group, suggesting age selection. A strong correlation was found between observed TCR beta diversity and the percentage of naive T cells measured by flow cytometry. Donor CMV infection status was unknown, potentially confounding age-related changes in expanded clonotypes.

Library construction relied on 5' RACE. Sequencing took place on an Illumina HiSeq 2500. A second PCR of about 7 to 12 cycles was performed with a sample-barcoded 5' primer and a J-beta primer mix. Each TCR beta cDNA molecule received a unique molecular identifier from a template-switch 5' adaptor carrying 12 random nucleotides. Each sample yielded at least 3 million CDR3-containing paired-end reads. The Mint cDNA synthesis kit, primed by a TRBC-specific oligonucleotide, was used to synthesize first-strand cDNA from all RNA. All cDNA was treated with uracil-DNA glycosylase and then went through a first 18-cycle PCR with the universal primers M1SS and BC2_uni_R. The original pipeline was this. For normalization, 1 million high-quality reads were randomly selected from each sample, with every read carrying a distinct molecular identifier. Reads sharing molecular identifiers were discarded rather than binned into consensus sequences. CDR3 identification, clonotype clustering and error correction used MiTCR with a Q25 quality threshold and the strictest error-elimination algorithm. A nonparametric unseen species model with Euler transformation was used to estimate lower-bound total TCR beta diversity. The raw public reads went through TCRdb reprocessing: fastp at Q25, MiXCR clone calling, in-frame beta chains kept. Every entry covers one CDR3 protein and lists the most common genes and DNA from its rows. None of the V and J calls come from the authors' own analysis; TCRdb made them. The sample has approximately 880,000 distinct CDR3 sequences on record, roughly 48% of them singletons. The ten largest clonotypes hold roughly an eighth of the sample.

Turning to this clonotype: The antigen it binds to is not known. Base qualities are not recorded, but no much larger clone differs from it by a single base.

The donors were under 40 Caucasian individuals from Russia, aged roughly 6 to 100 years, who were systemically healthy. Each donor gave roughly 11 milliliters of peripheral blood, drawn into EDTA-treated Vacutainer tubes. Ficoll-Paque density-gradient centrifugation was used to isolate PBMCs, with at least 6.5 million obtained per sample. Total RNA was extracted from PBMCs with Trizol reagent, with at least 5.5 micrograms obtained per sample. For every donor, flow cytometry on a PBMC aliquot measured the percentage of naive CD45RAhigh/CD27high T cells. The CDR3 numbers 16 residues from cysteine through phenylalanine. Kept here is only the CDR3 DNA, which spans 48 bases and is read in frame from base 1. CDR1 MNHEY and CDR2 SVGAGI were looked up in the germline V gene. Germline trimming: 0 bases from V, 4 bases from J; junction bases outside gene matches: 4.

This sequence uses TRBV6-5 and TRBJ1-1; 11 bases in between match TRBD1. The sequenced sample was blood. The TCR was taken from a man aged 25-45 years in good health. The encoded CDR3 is CASSYSGQGALTEAFF. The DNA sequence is TGTGCCAGCAGTTACTCAGGACAGGGGGCCCTCACTGAAGCTTTCTTT.